The present entry profiles one T cell receptor beta chain with its context. Its specificity is not known. Donors comprised only Caucasian adults living in Nashville, Tennessee. These data are taken from a study of shared clonotypes between healthy human individuals. The study's findings and limits: The study generally estimated greater richness for naive than memory subsets. Generation probability values for non-shared clonotypes were lower than those for clonotypes shared by all four donors. In a few donors, about 5% of naive CD4 clonotypes appeared in common.

Germline-derived CDR1 and CDR2 are MNHNS and SASEGT. V shed 6 bases and J 2 bases; nucleotides not matched to a gene: 8. CDR3 length: 15 residues. TCRdb keeps only in-frame clones here, not all; method: immunoSEQ multiplex PCR. Among over a million clones, around three quarters were seen once, and the ten largest hold 0.5% to 0.6%. Sample: memory CD4+ T cells from PBMCs. Subset noted: CD45RA-negative fraction. This clonotype was obtained from a man younger than 30 in good health. Some clones in this sample may be carry-over from other donors' samples. The V call is TRBV6-1, the J call TRBJ2-3, with 7 bases that match TRBD2. In DNA form, the CDR3 reads TGTGCCAGCAGAGCGCGCGGGAGATCCACAGATACGCAGTATTTT. It is translated as CASRARGRSTDTQYF.